This TCR beta chain was observed in a study of shared clonotypes between healthy human individuals. The method was immunoSEQ multiplex PCR; TCRdb's version includes in-frame clones alone and lacks a portion of them. The table lists about 2.1 million clones, around 93% of them singletons, with around 1.7% in the top ten. Terminally differentiated effector memory CD45RA+ cells were excluded by CCR7 positive selection of CD45RO-negative cells. In regard to this clone: Its antigen is as yet unknown.

Findings and limits, study-wide: Inspection by rarefaction showed sorted-subset sequencing to be incomplete despite large depth. Non-shared clonotypes showed lower generation probabilities than clonotypes common to all four donors. Sequencing depth was expected to influence donor clonotype sharing.

V was shortened by 5 bases and J by 5 bases, with 10 bases between the two germline ends. Per the germline V gene, CDR1 is MNHEY and CDR2 is SMNVEV (reference sequence). The CDR3 is 13 residues long. This TCR came from a man younger than 35 in good health. Some clones in this sample may be carry-over from other donors' samples. Sequencing used naive CD8+ T cells from PBMCs. This chain joins TRBV27 and TRBJ2-1; D call uncertain. The CDR3 loop is CASSPKKNNEQFF. The CDR3 nucleotides read TGTGCCAGCAGTCCCAAGAAGAACAATGAGCAGTTCTTC.